These T cell receptor beta chains were read from a single sample in a study of blood T cells in healthy people across ages. TCRdb re-derived calls from the 5' RACE reads in MiXCR, one entry per CDR3 protein. The sample holds around 1,500,000 distinct CDR3 sequences, roughly 40% seen once. Sequencing was performed on blood. Receptors were obtained from a woman under 30 in good health. Both conserved end residues are part of each CDR3. The order of the fields is clone size, J gene, D gene, V gene, CDR3 DNA, CDR3 protein. D genes are given only for firm matches. Size is omitted from some rows. Given values are once, few, many or a class for expanded clones.

.	TRBJ2-3	.	TRBV7-2	TGTGCCAGCAGCTTAGCAGGGTTTCCAGATACGCAGTATTTT	CASSLAGFPDTQYF
.	TRBJ1-2	.	TRBV20-1	TGCAGTGCTAGACCCCCCGGGGCGGAGTATGGCTACACCTTC	CSARPPGAEYGYTF
few	TRBJ1-6	TRBD1	TRBV6-2/TRBV6-3	TGTGCCAGCAGTGACATTACAGGGGTTGTTGGATCACCCCTCCACTTT	CASSDITGVVGSPLHF
.	TRBJ1-2	.	TRBV7-3	TGTGCCAGCAGACAACTAGACAGGATCTATGGCTACACCTTC	CASRQLDRIYGYTF
.	TRBJ2-7	.	TRBV3-1	TGTGCCAGCAGCCAAATGGGACTCCAAAATGAGCAGTACTTC	CASSQMGLQNEQYF
few	TRBJ2-3	.	TRBV2	TGTGCCAGCAGTGAAGCGCTTCTGGGCAGCACAGATACGCAGTATTTT	CASSEALLGSTDTQYF
.	TRBJ2-3	TRBD2	TRBV12-3/TRBV12-4	TGTGCCAGCAGACCGACTAGCGGGGTTTCTGATACGCAGTATTTT	CASRPTSGVSDTQYF
.	TRBJ2-7	.	TRBV12-3/TRBV12-4	TGTGCCAGCAGTTTTAGACACACATCGGATGAGCAGTACTTC	CASSFRHTSDEQYF
few	TRBJ2-4	.	TRBV28	TGTGCCAGCAATTTTGGGGCGGCAGTGAAAAACATTCAGTACTTC	CASNFGAAVKNIQYF
few	TRBJ2-1	TRBD2	TRBV20-1	TGCAGTGCTAGGGAGGGTTTAGCGGGGATGGAGCAGTTCTTC	CSAREGLAGMEQFF
few	TRBJ2-1	TRBD2	TRBV2	TGTGCCAGCAGTGCGGCTAGCGGGAGTCCCGGCGAGCAGTTCTTC	CASSAASGSPGEQFF
.	TRBJ2-5	TRBD1	TRBV5-5	TGTGCCAGCAGCCCCAGACAGGGGTCCCAAGAGACCCAGTACTTC	CASSPRQGSQETQYF
.	TRBJ2-5	.	TRBV27	TGTGCCAGCAGTGATGGAGGGCCCAATGAGCAGTACTTC	CASSDGGPNEQYF
.	TRBJ2-1	TRBD2	TRBV5-1	TGCGCCAGCAGCTTGGGTTTAGCGGGGGGCCCCAGCTCCTACGAGCAGTTCTTC	CASSLGLAGGPSSYEQFF